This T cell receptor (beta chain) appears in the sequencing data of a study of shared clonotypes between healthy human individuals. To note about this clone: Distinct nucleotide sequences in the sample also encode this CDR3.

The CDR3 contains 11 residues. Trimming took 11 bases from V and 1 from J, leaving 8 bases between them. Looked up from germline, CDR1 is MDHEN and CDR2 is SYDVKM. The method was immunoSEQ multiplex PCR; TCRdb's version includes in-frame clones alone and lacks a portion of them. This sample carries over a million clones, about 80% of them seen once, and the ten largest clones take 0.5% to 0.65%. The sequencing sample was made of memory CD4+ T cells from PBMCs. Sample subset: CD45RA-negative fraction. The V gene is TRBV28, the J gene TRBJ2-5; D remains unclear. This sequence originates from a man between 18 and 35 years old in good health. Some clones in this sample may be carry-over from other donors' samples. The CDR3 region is CASRLQETQYF. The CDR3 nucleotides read TGTGCCTCCCGTCTCCAAGAGACCCAGTACTTC.